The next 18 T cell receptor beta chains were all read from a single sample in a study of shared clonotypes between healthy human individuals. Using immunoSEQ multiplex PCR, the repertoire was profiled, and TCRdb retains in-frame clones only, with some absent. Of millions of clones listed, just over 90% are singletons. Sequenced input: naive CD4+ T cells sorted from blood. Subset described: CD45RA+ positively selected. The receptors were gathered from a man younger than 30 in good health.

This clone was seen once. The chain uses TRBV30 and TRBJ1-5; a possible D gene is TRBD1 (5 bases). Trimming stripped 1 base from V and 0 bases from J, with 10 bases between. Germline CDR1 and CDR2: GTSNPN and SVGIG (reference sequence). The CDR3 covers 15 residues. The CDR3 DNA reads TGTGCCTGGAGTGGACAGACTATTAGCAATCAGCCCCAGCATTTT. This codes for CAWSGQTISNQPQHF.

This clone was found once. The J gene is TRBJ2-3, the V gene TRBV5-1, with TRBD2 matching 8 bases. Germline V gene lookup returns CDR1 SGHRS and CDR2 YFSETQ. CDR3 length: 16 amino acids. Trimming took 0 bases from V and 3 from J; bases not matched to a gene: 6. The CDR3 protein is CASSLEPGLGTDTQYF. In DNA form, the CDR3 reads TGCGCCAGCAGCTTGGAACCGGGACTAGGAACAGATACGCAGTATTTT. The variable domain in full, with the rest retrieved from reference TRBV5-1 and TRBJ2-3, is KAGVTQTPRYLIKTRGQQVTLSCSPISGHRSVSWYQQTPGQGLQFLFEYFSETQRNKGNFPGRFSGRQFSNSRSEMNVSTLELGDSALYLCASSLEPGLGTDTQYFGPGTRLTVL.

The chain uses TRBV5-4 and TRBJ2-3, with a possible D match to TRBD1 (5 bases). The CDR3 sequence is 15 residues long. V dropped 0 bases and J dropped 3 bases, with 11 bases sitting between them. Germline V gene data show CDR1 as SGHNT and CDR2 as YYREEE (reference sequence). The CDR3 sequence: CASSLDPGWTDTQYF. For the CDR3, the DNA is TGTGCCAGCAGCTTGGATCCAGGGTGGACAGATACGCAGTATTTT.

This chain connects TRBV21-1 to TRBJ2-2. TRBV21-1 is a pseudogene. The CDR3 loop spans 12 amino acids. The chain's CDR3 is CASGGRTGELFF. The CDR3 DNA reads TGTGCCAGCGGGGGTCGTACCGGGGAGCTGTTTTTT.

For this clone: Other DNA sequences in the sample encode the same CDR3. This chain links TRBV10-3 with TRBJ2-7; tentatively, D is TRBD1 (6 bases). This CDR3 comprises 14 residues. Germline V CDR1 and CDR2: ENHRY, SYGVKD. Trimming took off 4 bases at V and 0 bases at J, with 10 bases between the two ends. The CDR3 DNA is TGTGCCATCAGTGGAGGGGGAAGCTCCTACGAGCAGTACTTC. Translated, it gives CAISGGGSSYEQYF.

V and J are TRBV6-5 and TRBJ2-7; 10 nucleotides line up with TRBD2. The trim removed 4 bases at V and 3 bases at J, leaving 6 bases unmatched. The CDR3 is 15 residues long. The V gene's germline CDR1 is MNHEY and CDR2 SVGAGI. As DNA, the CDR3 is TGTGCCAGCAGTTTCGTAGCGGGAGGACTCTACGAGCAGTACTTC. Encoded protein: CASSFVAGGLYEQYF.

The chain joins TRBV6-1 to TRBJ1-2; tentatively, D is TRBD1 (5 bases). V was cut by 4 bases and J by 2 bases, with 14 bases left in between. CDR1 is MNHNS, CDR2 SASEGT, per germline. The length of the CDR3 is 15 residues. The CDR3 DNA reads TGTGCCAGCAGTGGTACGGGGCTGGGGAACTATGGCTACACCTTC. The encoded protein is CASSGTGLGNYGYTF.

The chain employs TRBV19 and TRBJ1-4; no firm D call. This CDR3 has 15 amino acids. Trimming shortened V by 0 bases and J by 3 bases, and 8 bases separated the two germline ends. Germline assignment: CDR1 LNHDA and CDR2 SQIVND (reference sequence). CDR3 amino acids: CASSIDPGPNEKLFF. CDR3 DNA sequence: TGTGCCAGTAGTATAGATCCTGGACCTAATGAAAAACTGTTTTTT.

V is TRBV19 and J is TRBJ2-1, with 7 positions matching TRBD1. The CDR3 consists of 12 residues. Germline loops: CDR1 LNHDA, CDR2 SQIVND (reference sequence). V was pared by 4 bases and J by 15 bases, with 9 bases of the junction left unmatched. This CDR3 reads CASSNDRVSAFF. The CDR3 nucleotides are TGTGCCAGTAGTAACGACAGGGTATCGGCGTTCTTC.

The CDR3, as DNA: TGCGCCAGCAGCCAAGAGTCCAGGGCCCTTACTGAAGCTTTCTTT. Amino acid sequence: CASSQESRALTEAFF. This chain uses TRBV4-1 with TRBJ1-1; perhaps TRBD1 as D (5 bases). V lost 0 bases to trimming and J lost 5 bases, with 13 bases between them. The CDR3 contains 15 residues. CDR1 and CDR2 from the germline V gene are MGHRA and YSYEKL.

Written as DNA, the CDR3 is TGTGCCAGCGGGATTGGAGGTGGAGTTTACGGGGAGCTGTTTTTT. Protein product: CASGIGGGVYGELFF. The rearrangement joins TRBV28 to TRBJ2-2; the D gene is possibly TRBD2 (5 bases). The germline V and J ends were trimmed by 8 bases and 7 bases, with 20 bases remaining between them. CDR1 is MDHEN, CDR2 SYDVKM, per germline. The CDR3 spans 15 residues. Variable domain in full (rest from reference TRBV28 and TRBJ2-2): DVKVTQSSRYLVKRTGEKVFLECVQDMDHENMFWYRQDPGLGLRLIYFSYDVKMKEKGDIPEGYSVSREKKERFSLILESASTNQTSMYLCASGIGGGVYGELFFGEGSRLTVL.

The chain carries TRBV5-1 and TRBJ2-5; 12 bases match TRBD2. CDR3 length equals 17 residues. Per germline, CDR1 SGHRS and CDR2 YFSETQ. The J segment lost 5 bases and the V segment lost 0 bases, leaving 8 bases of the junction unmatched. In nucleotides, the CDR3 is TGCGCCAGCAGCTTGGCTTCTAGCGGGGGGGCCGGGGAGACCCAGTACTTC. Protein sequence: CASSLASSGGAGETQYF. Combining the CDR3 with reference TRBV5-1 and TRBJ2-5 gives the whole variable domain KAGVTQTPRYLIKTRGQQVTLSCSPISGHRSVSWYQQTPGQGLQFLFEYFSETQRNKGNFPGRFSGRQFSNSRSEMNVSTLELGDSALYLCASSLASSGGAGETQYFGPGTRLLVL.

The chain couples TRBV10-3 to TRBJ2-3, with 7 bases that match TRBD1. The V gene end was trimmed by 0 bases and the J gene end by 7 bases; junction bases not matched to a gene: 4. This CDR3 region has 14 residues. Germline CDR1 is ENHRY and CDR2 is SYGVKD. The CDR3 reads CAISESTGWNTQYF. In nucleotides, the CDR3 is TGTGCCATCAGTGAGTCGACAGGGTGGAATACGCAGTATTTT.

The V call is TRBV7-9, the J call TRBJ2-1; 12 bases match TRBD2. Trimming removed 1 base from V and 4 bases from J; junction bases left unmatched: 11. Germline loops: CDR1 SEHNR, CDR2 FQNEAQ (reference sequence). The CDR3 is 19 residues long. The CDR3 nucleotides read TGTGCCAGCAGCTTAGTAGTAACTAGCGGGAGGAAGTATTACAATGAGCAGTTCTTC. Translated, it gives CASSLVVTSGRKYYNEQFF.

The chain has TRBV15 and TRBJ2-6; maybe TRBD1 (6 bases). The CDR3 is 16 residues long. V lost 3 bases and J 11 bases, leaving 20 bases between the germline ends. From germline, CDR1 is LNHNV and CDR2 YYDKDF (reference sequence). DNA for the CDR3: TGTGCCACCAGCAGGGGCAGGGGTCTTGATAATGACGTCCTGACTTTC. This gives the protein CATSRGRGLDNDVLTF.

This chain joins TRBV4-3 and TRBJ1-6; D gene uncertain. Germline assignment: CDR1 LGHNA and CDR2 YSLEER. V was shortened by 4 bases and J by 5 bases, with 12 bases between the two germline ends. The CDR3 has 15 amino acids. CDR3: CASSPQWRDNSPLHF. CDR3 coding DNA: TGCGCCAGCAGCCCCCAGTGGAGGGATAATTCACCCCTCCACTTT.

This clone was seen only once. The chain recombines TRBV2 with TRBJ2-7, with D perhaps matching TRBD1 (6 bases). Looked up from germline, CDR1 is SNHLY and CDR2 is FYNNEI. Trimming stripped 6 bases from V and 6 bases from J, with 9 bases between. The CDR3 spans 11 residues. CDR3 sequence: CASRGGLEQYF. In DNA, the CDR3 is TGTGCCAGCAGAGGGGGTCTCGAGCAGTACTTC.

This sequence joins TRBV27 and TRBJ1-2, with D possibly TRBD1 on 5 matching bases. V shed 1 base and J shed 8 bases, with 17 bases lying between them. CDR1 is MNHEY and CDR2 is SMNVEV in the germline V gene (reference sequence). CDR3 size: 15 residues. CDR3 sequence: CASSLYDSPMGGYTF. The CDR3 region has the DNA TGTGCCAGCAGTTTATACGACAGCCCCATGGGGGGCTACACCTTC.